The rows below give T cell receptor beta chains drawn from one sample of a study of blood T cell repertoires in COVID-19. TCRdb's table, derived via immunoSEQ multiplex PCR, lists solely in-frame clones and lacks some. Of 150,000 to 200,000 clones listed, roughly 80% were seen once; the top ten hold about 8.8%. The sequenced material came from peripheral blood. The source is an elderly woman with COVID-19, enrolled during active disease. Both conserved end residues are part of each CDR3. The D gene is left open where the match is weak. Clone size appears in some rows only: once, few, many, or a class for an expanded clone.

TRBD1 TRBJ1-1 TRBV12-3/TRBV12-4 NA CASSQGAAAEAFF TGTGCCAGCAGTCAGGGGGCGGCCGCTGAAGCTTTCTTT
TRBD2 TRBJ2-3 TRBV2 NA CASNSGGTDTQYF TGTGCCAGCAATAGCGGGGGAACAGATACGCAGTATTTT
NA TRBJ2-1 TRBV6-6 NA CASSPAPTGDRKYEQFF TGTGCCAGCAGTCCGGCCCCGACGGGGGATAGGAAATATGAGCAGTTCTTC
TRBD1 TRBJ1-2 TRBV7-6 NA CASSLGTGSYGYTF TGTGCCAGCAGCTTGGGGACAGGGAGTTATGGCTACACCTTC
NA TRBJ1-5 TRBV6-6 NA CASSYSRSINQPQHF TGTGCCAGCAGTTACTCGAGGTCGATCAATCAGCCCCAGCATTTT
TRBD1 TRBJ1-4 TRBV5-1 NA CASSPGTGNEKLFF TGCGCCAGTTCGCCCGGGACAGGGAATGAAAAACTGTTTTTT
NA TRBJ2-2 TRBV5-1 NA CASSWGSQGYTGELFF TGCGCCAGCAGCTGGGGGTCACAGGGTTACACCGGGGAGCTGTTTTTT
NA TRBJ1-6 TRBV2 NA CASRVEDIYNSPLHF TGTGCCAGCAGGGTGGAGGATATCTATAATTCACCCCTCCACTTT
NA TRBJ2-2 TRBV24-1 once CATSDPGGADTGELFF TGTGCCACCAGTGACCCTGGTGGTGCGGACACCGGGGAGCTGTTTTTT
TRBD1 TRBJ1-2 TRBV10-3 NA CAIWTGATQNYGYTF TGTGCCATCTGGACAGGGGCTACACAAAACTATGGCTACACCTTC